These T cell receptor beta chains were read from a single sample in a study of cytomegalovirus exposure and HLA in healthy donors. Measured with immunoSEQ multiplex PCR; TCRdb has only the in-frame clones, and not every one. The data contain more than 95,000 clones, 78% of them singletons. The sequencing input was PBMCs. These receptors came from a woman in her forties in good health and CMV-seronegative. The conserved cysteine and the conserved F or W are not part of the CDR3 here. The D gene is left open where the match is weak.

V gene,D gene,J gene,CDR3 protein
TRBV27,-,TRBJ2-1,ASQSVGGFQF
TRBV7-9,-,TRBJ2-1,ASTLGTISRNEQF
TRBV28,-,TRBJ1-3,ASSPTGRGNTIY
TRBV9,-,TRBJ2-1,ASSPEGLDYNEQF
TRBV28,TRBD1,TRBJ1-5,ASSLDAYRGQSLYSNQPQH
TRBV5-4,-,TRBJ2-1,ASSLGRVDEQF
TRBV7-9,-,TRBJ1-1,ASSYPHEAF
TRBV28,-,TRBJ2-1,ASSYVVSYNEQF
TRBV19,-,TRBJ1-1,ASTPGTEAF
TRBV28,TRBD2,TRBJ2-1,ASSPLTSGRYEQF
TRBV7-9,-,TRBJ1-5,ASSPLVQPQH
TRBV7-3,-,TRBJ1-1,ASSLTGDRVRAF
TRBV7-9,-,TRBJ2-3,SSSTPLFPHRDTQY
TRBV9,-,TRBJ2-5,ASSVVARGETQY
TRBV19,TRBD1,TRBJ1-5,ASSPGQGRSVNNQPQH
TRBV12-2,-,TRBJ2-1,ASPTGVYNEQF
TRBV7-9,-,TRBJ1-1,ASSLARTEGTEAF
TRBV27,-,TRBJ2-7,ASRIVTGNDRYEQY
TRBV28,-,TRBJ2-2,ASSLWGGRSTGELF
TRBV25-1,-,TRBJ1-4,ASSEQGGQEKLF
TRBV6-5,-,TRBJ2-3,ASGGNPDTQY
TRBV9,TRBD1,TRBJ2-5,ASSASPGQGKETQY
TRBV27,-,TRBJ1-5,ASRKTGAINQPQH
TRBV13,-,TRBJ2-7,ASSPRRMNEQY